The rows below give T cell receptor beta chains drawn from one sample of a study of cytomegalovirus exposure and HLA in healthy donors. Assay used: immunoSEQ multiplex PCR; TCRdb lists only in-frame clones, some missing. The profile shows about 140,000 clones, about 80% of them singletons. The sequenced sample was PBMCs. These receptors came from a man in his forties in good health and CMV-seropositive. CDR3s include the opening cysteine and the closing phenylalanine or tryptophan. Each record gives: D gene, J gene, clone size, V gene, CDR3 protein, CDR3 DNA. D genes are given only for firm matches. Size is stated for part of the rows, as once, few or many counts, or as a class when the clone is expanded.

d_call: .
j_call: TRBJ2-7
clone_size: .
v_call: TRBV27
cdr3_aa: CASSLIKRSSYEQYF
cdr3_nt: TGTGCCAGCAGTTTAATCAAGAGGAGCTCCTACGAGCAGTACTTC

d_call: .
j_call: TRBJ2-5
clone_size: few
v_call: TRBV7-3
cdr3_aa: CASRSQLEETQYF
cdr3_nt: TGTGCCAGCAGGTCGCAATTAGAAGAGACCCAGTACTTC

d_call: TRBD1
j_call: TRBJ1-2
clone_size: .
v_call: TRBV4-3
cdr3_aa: CASSQARQGKYYGYTF
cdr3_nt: TGCGCCAGCAGCCAGGCAAGACAGGGAAAATACTATGGCTACACCTTC

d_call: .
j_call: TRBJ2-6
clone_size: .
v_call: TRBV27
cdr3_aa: CASRDISGANVLTF
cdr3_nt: TGTGCCAGCCGGGACATCTCTGGGGCCAACGTCCTGACTTTC

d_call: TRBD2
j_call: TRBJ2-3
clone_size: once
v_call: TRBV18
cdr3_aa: CASSPPGLSTDTQYF
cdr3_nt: TGTGCCAGCTCACCACCGGGACTAAGCACAGATACGCAGTATTTT

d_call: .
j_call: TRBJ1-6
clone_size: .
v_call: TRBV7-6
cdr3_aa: CASTDRKNSPLHF
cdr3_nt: TGTGCCAGCACCGACAGGAAAAACTCACCCCTCCACTTT

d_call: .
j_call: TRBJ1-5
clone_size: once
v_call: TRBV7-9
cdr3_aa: CASSLKGDNQPQHF
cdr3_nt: TGTGCCAGCAGCTTAAAAGGGGACAATCAGCCCCAGCATTTT

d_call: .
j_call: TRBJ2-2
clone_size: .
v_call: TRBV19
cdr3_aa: CASSIHHFSGELFF
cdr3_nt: TGTGCCAGTAGTATCCACCACTTTTCCGGGGAGCTGTTTTTT

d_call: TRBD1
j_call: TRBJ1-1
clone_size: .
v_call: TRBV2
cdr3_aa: CASNRGREAFF
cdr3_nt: TGTGCCAGCAACAGGGGACGTGAAGCTTTCTTT

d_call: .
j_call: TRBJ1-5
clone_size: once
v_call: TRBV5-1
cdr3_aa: CASSPGQYDQPQHF
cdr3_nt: TGCGCCAGCAGCCCGGGACAATACGATCAGCCCCAGCATTTT

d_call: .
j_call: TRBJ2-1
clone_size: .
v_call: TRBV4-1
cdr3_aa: CASSRGYADRNEQFF
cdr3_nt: TGCGCCAGCAGCAGGGGTTACGCCGACCGAAATGAGCAGTTCTTC

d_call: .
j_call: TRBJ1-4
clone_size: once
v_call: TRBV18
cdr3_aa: CASSPPTVREKLFF
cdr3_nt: TGTGCCAGCTCACCACCAACAGTGCGTGAAAAACTGTTTTTT

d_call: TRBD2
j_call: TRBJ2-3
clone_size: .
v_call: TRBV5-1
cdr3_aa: CASSWILAGGTDTQYF
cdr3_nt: TGCGCCAGCAGCTGGATACTAGCGGGGGGCACAGATACGCAGTATTTT

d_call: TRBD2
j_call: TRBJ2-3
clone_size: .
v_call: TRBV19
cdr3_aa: CASRLAGVSDTQYF
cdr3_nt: TGTGCCAGTAGGCTAGCGGGAGTATCAGATACGCAGTATTTT